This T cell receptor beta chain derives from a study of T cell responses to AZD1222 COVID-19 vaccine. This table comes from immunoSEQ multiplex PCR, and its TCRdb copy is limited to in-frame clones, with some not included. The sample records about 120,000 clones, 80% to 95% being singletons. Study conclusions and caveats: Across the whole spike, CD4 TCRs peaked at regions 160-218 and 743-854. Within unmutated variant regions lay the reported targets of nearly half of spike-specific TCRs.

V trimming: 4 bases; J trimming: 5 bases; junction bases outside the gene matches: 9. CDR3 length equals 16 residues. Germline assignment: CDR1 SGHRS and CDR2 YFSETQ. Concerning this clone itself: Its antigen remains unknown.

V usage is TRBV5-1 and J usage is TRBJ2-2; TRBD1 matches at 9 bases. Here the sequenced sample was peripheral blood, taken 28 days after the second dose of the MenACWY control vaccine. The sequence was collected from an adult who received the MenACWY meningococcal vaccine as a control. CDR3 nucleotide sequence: TGCGCCAGCAGCCCCGGACAGGGGCCTCGAACCGGGGAGCTGTTTTTT. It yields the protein CASSPGQGPRTGELFF.